One sample yielded the 4 T cell receptor beta chains listed below, sequenced in a study of early T cells in non-severe SARS-CoV-2 infection. MiXCR, run by TCRdb on the 5' RACE reads, gives a single entry per CDR3 protein. Of approximately 52,000 distinct CDR3 sequences in the sample, under 8.5% were seen once. The specimen sequenced was whole blood. The source of these receptors is an adult who was a healthcare worker with PCR-confirmed SARS-CoV-2 infection or an uninfected control (not recorded which).

This clonotype has a count of ten or more. The chain employs TRBV27 and TRBJ2-5; D may be TRBD2 (6 bases). CDR1 and CDR2 (germline): MNHEY, SMNVEV (reference sequence). This CDR3 comprises 16 residues. The V end was cut by 3 bases, the J end by 5 bases, with 19 bases between. The CDR3 sequence: CASSFGGRNPLETQYF. CDR3 nucleotides: TGTGCCAGCAGTTTTGGTGGGAGGAACCCTCTTGAGACCCAGTACTTC.

The V and J genes are TRBV25-1 and TRBJ2-7; 11 bases align to TRBD2. Looked up from germline, CDR1 is MGHDK and CDR2 is SYGVNS. CDR3 size: 14 residues. Trimming cost V 6 bases and J 2 bases; bases outside gene matches: 3. CDR3 region: CASSHSGRAYEQYF. For the CDR3, the DNA is TGTGCCAGCAGCCATAGCGGGAGGGCCTACGAGCAGTACTTC.

This clonotype was detected only a few times. V and J are TRBV6-2 or TRBV6-3 and TRBJ2-6, with no clear D. Germline V CDR1 and CDR2: MNHEY, SVGEGT. This CDR3 has 15 amino acids. V gave up 6 bases and J gave up 4 bases, with 13 bases separating them. DNA for the CDR3: TGTGCCAGCAGCTATAGATCTTCCGGGGCCAACGTCCTGACTTTC. This gives the protein CASSYRSSGANVLTF.

In its sample, this clonotype was seen a few times. The chain recombines TRBV5-1 with TRBJ1-1, with D perhaps TRBD1 (5 bases). V lost 0 bases to trimming and J lost 0 bases, with 18 bases between them. Germline CDR1 reads SGHRS; CDR2 reads YFSETQ. CDR3 length equals 18 residues. For the CDR3, the DNA is TGCGCCAGCAGCTTGGCCGGGACGGCACGAAGGTTGAACACTGAAGCTTTCTTT. Translating gives CASSLAGTARRLNTEAFF.